These T cell receptor beta chains were read from a single sample in a study of PD-1 blockade in classical Hodgkin lymphoma. Clones were read by immunoSEQ multiplex PCR, and TCRdb kept only the in-frame ones, dropping some. This repertoire shows some 93,000 clones, nearly 90% found once; its top ten account for about 10%. Sequenced material: peripheral blood mononuclear cells (PBMCs), taken before the second cycle of nivolumab. These receptor sequences come from a human donor with classical Hodgkin lymphoma. The CDR3 runs from the conserved cysteine through the conserved F or W. D genes are given only for firm matches. Clone size is shown for a subset of rows, as once, few, many or a class of expanded clone.

CDR3: CASSKAPTRGYTF
DNA: TGTGCCAGCAGTAAGGCCCCCACGCGGGGCTACACCTTC
J: TRBJ1-2
D: NA
size: NA
V: TRBV5-8

CDR3: CASRPGQNKRNIQYF
DNA: TGTGCCAGCAGACCCGGACAGAATAAGAGAAACATTCAGTACTTC
J: TRBJ2-4
D: NA
size: once
V: TRBV28

CDR3: CASSYLSATEAFF
DNA: TGTGCCAGCAGTTACTTGTCAGCCACTGAAGCTTTCTTT
J: TRBJ1-1
D: NA
size: NA
V: TRBV6-5

CDR3: CASSLDQATYEQYF
DNA: TGTGCCAGCAGCTTGGACCAGGCCACCTACGAGCAGTACTTC
J: TRBJ2-7
D: NA
size: NA
V: TRBV5-4

CDR3: CASSTGPYAYEQYF
DNA: TGTGCCAGCAGCACAGGGCCCTATGCCTACGAGCAGTACTTC
J: TRBJ2-7
D: NA
size: NA
V: TRBV7-9

CDR3: CASSLARGGGTGELFF
DNA: TGTGCCAGCAGCTTAGCCCGGGGGGGCGGCACCGGGGAGCTGTTTTTT
J: TRBJ2-2
D: TRBD2
size: NA
V: TRBV11-1

CDR3: CASSPYQNNEQFF
DNA: TGTGCCAGCAGCCCCTATCAGAACAATGAGCAGTTCTTC
J: TRBJ2-1
D: NA
size: NA
V: TRBV9

CDR3: CASSSSGWVRDIQYF
DNA: TGTGCCAGCAGCTCCTCAGGGTGGGTTAGGGACATTCAGTACTTC
J: TRBJ2-4
D: NA
size: NA
V: TRBV7-8

CDR3: CASSPGQGPNYGYTF
DNA: TGTGCCAGCTCACCAGGGCAGGGGCCTAACTATGGCTACACCTTC
J: TRBJ1-2
D: NA
size: NA
V: TRBV18

CDR3: CAWSVRLAGTQYF
DNA: TGTGCCTGGAGTGTACGTTTAGCGGGTACGCAGTATTTT
J: TRBJ2-3
D: TRBD2
size: NA
V: TRBV30

CDR3: CASSRGDRDSYEQYF
DNA: TGCGCCAGCAGCCGGGGGGACAGGGACTCCTACGAGCAGTACTTC
J: TRBJ2-7
D: TRBD1
size: NA
V: TRBV5-1

CDR3: CASSLFSSSGTYTDTQYF
DNA: TGTGCCAGCAGCTTATTTTCGTCCAGCGGGACCTACACAGATACGCAGTATTTT
J: TRBJ2-3
D: TRBD2
size: NA
V: TRBV7-2

CDR3: CASRKGLANNEQFF
DNA: TGTGCCAGCAGAAAGGGACTAGCCAATAATGAGCAGTTCTTC
J: TRBJ2-1
D: TRBD2
size: once
V: TRBV2

CDR3: CASSTSGKGTGELFF
DNA: TGCGCCAGCAGTACTAGCGGGAAGGGCACCGGGGAGCTGTTTTTT
J: TRBJ2-2
D: TRBD2
size: medium-sized
V: TRBV10-1

CDR3: CASSLVWGDSGNTIYF
DNA: TGTGCCAGCAGCTTAGTTTGGGGGGACTCCGGAAACACCATATATTTT
J: TRBJ1-3
D: NA
size: once
V: TRBV11-2

CDR3: CASSLAAGYNEQFF
DNA: TGTGCCAGTAGCCTAGCGGCTGGGTACAATGAGCAGTTCTTC
J: TRBJ2-1
D: TRBD2
size: once
V: TRBV19

CDR3: CATSSSSYNEQFF
DNA: TGTGCCACCAGCTCTTCCTCCTACAATGAGCAGTTCTTC
J: TRBJ2-1
D: NA
size: NA
V: TRBV15

CDR3: CASSPGLAGVGHDEQFF
DNA: TGTGCCAGCAGTCCCGGACTAGCGGGAGTAGGGCACGATGAGCAGTTCTTC
J: TRBJ2-1
D: TRBD2
size: NA
V: TRBV4-2